The T cell receptor (beta chain) under discussion was sequenced for a study of PD-1 blockade in classical Hodgkin lymphoma. On this clone: Its antigen is as yet unknown.

The time point was: newly diagnosed, previously untreated cHL patient sample. Newly diagnosed, untreated classical Hodgkin lymphoma PBMCs served as comparison. Study outcomes and limitations: As was reported, newly diagnosed patients showed lower baseline TCR diversity than healthy donors did. Sources of repertoire differences remain undefined, possibly disease activity or prior therapy.

The trim removed 0 bases at V and 5 bases at J, leaving 3 bases unmatched. The CDR3 extends over 14 amino acids. The germline gives CDR1 KGHSH, CDR2 LQKENI. Sequenced by immunoSEQ multiplex PCR; TCRdb stores in-frame clones only, minus some. The table records 17,000 or so clones, 75% to 95% of them present only once. The chain carries TRBV18 and TRBJ2-7; 8 positions agree with TRBD1. Sequenced sample: peripheral blood mononuclear cells (PBMCs). This TCR was recovered from a human donor with classical Hodgkin lymphoma. The CDR3 spells CASSPPRQGNEQYF. CDR3 nucleotide sequence: TGTGCCAGCTCACCACCGAGACAGGGGAACGAGCAGTACTTC.